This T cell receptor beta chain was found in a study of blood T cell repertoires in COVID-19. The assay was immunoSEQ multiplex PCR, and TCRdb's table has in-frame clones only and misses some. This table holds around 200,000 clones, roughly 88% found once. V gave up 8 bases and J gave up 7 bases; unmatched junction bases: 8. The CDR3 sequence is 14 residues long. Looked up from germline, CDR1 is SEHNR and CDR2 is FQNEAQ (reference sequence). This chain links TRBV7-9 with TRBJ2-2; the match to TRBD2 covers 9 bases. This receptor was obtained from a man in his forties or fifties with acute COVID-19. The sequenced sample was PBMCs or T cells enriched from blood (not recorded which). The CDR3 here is CASARLADSGELFF. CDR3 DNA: TGTGCCAGCGCTAGACTAGCGGATAGCGGGGAGCTGTTTTTT.